These T cell receptor beta chains were read from a single sample in a study of T-cell reconstitution after alpha-beta-depleted transplantation in children. MiXCR was run by TCRdb on the PCR reads, yielding one entry per CDR3 protein. The repertoire holds 200,000 to 250,000 distinct CDR3 sequences, with roughly 23% as singletons. Sequences were derived from PBMCs, sampled before TCRalphabeta/CD19-depleted stem cell transplant. These receptors originate from a girl aged 2-9 years with Fanconi anemia, due to receive a stem cell transplant. CDR3s include the opening cysteine and the closing phenylalanine or tryptophan. D genes are given only for firm matches. Clone size appears in some rows only: once, few, many, or a class for an expanded clone.

d_call | j_call | v_call | clone_size | cdr3_nt | cdr3_aa
- | TRBJ1-4 | TRBV7-2 | - | TGTGCCAGCAGCTTAGGTGGACGGACTAATGAAAAACTGTTTTTT | CASSLGGRTNEKLFF
TRBD1 | TRBJ2-7 | TRBV28 | many | TGTGCCAGCAGTTTCCTGACAGGGCCCCCCTACGAGCAGTACTTC | CASSFLTGPPYEQYF
TRBD2 | TRBJ2-3 | TRBV29-1 | many | TGCAGCGCGACTAGCGGGAGAGCGGATACGCAGTATTTT | CSATSGRADTQYF
TRBD2 | TRBJ2-1 | TRBV24-1 | many | TGTGCCACCAGTGGTCGCGCAGCGGGAGACAATGAGCAGTTCTTC | CATSGRAAGDNEQFF
TRBD1 | TRBJ1-5 | TRBV11-2 | few | TGTGCCAGCAGCTTAGACGGGACAGCCGGCCCGAGGCCCCAGCATTTT | CASSLDGTAGPRPQHF
- | TRBJ2-7 | TRBV4-2 | - | TGTGCCAGCAGCCAACGGACAGACGGCTCCTACGAGCAGTACTTC | CASSQRTDGSYEQYF
TRBD1 | TRBJ1-2 | TRBV29-1 | many | TGCAGCGTTGGGGACAGCTATGGCTACACCTTC | CSVGDSYGYTF
- | TRBJ2-1 | TRBV7-2 | many | TGTGCCAGCAGGCCCCCCACGCGACGGGAGCAGTTCTTC | CASRPPTRREQFF
TRBD2 | TRBJ2-1 | TRBV29-1 | many | TGCAGCGTTGATGGAACTAGCGGGAGGGTAACCTACAATGAGCAGTTCTTC | CSVDGTSGRVTYNEQFF
TRBD2 | TRBJ2-1 | TRBV11-2 | once | TGTGCCAGCAGCTTAGACGGGCTAGCGGGGGACAATGAGCAGTTCTTC | CASSLDGLAGDNEQFF
- | TRBJ1-5 | TRBV30 | many | TGTGCCTGGAGCTTTGGGGACTCGGTCCGGCTTCACCAGCCCCAGCATTTT | CAWSFGDSVRLHQPQHF
- | TRBJ1-3 | TRBV20-1 | - | TGCAGTGCTAGAGATCCCTTGGGACACTCTGGAAACACCATATATTTT | CSARDPLGHSGNTIYF
TRBD1 | TRBJ2-1 | TRBV6-1 | once | TGTGCCAGCAGGACGGACAGGGGGAACAATGAGCAGTTCTTC | CASRTDRGNNEQFF
- | TRBJ2-7 | TRBV28 | many | TGTGCCAGCACCGTCGGACCAACCTACGAGCAGTACTTC | CASTVGPTYEQYF
- | TRBJ1-6 | TRBV20-1 | - | TGCAGTACCGTTACTGCGAATTCACCCCTCCACTTT | CSTVTANSPLHF
TRBD2 | TRBJ2-1 | TRBV7-8 | - | TGTGCCAGCAGCTTAGGGACTAGCTTGGGTGAGCAGTTCTTC | CASSLGTSLGEQFF
- | TRBJ2-5 | TRBV20-1 | many | TGCAGTGCTACTCATGTGCGCGAGACCCAGTACTTC | CSATHVRETQYF
TRBD1 | TRBJ1-3 | TRBV24-1 | - | TGTGCCACCAGTGATTTTCCCGGGACAGGGAAGGTCTGCTGGGGAAACACCATATATTTT | CATSDFPGTGKVCWGNTIYF
- | TRBJ2-3 | TRBV10-2 | - | TGCGCCAGCAGTGATAGGGCAGCTTCTAGCACAGATACGCAGTATTTT | CASSDRAASSTDTQYF
- | TRBJ2-3 | TRBV7-9 | - | TGTGCCAGCACCACAAGGGGGGCAGTCACAGATACGCAGTATTTT | CASTTRGAVTDTQYF
- | TRBJ2-1 | TRBV28 | few | TGTGCCAGCAGCCTAGGGGCAGTGTCGTTCCAGTTCTTC | CASSLGAVSFQFF
- | TRBJ2-7 | TRBV29-1 | many | TGCAGCGTTGAAGAAACAGGGACTGAATACGAGCAGTACTTC | CSVEETGTEYEQYF
TRBD2 | TRBJ2-7 | TRBV12-3/TRBV12-4 | many | TGTGCCAGCAGCTTACTAGCGGGGAGTCCCTACGAGCAGTACTTC | CASSLLAGSPYEQYF
- | TRBJ2-1 | TRBV5-1 | few | TGCGCCAGCAGCCGAGGGGAGGCCAATGAGCAGTTCTTC | CASSRGEANEQFF
TRBD1 | TRBJ2-3 | TRBV24-1 | - | TGTGCCACCAGTGAAGGGGGCAGGGGTGCAGATACGCAGTATTTT | CATSEGGRGADTQYF
TRBD1 | TRBJ1-6 | TRBV12-3/TRBV12-4 | - | TGTGCCAGCAGCCTACAGGGGAGCCCCTATAATTCACCCCTCCACTTT | CASSLQGSPYNSPLHF
TRBD2 | TRBJ2-3 | TRBV20-1 | - | TGCAGTGCTAGCAGGTCTAGCGGACTCACAGATACGCAGTATTTT | CSASRSSGLTDTQYF
TRBD2 | TRBJ2-3 | TRBV29-1 | many | TGCAGCGTTGATGCTAGCGGGTTCTCAGATACGCAGTATTTT | CSVDASGFSDTQYF
- | TRBJ2-1 | TRBV18 | - | TGTGCCAGCTCACCAGCTTTGCTAGCCTACAATGAGCAGTTCTTC | CASSPALLAYNEQFF
- | TRBJ2-2 | TRBV4-2 | - | TGTGCCAGCAGCCCGGGAACCACGAGGGTCTGGGAGCTGTTTTTT | CASSPGTTRVWELFF
- | TRBJ1-1 | TRBV5-1 | many | TGCGCCAGCAGCTTAACGGCGAACACTGAAGCTTTCTTT | CASSLTANTEAFF
TRBD2 | TRBJ2-7 | TRBV4-1 | few | TGCGCCAGCAAGTTAGGACTAGCACCCTCCTACGAGCAGTACTTC | CASKLGLAPSYEQYF
- | TRBJ2-7 | TRBV29-1 | few | TGCAGCGTTGAAGATCCACGTGGGGGGTACGAGCAGTACTTC | CSVEDPRGGYEQYF
- | TRBJ2-1 | TRBV7-2 | - | TGTGCCAGCAGCTTAGTGTGGTCCCTAAGCAATGAGCAGTTCTTC | CASSLVWSLSNEQFF
TRBD1 | TRBJ2-2 | TRBV27 | few | TGTGCCAGCAGCTTATTCCCGACAGGGGACGATACCGGGGAGCTGTTTTTT | CASSLFPTGDDTGELFF
TRBD1 | TRBJ2-7 | TRBV29-1 | few | TGCAGCGCCTTCGGACAGGGCTGGTACGAGCAGTACTTC | CSAFGQGWYEQYF
TRBD1 | TRBJ1-5 | TRBV15 | many | TGTGCCACCAGCAGAGTCGGGACAGGGCCTCAGCCCCAGCATTTT | CATSRVGTGPQPQHF
- | TRBJ2-7 | TRBV20-1 | few | TGCAGTGCCCACCAGGACACCTACGAGCAGTACTTC | CSAHQDTYEQYF
- | TRBJ2-1 | TRBV7-2 | many | TGTGCCAGCAGCTTAGCCCTGGGGAATTCCTACAATGAGCAGTTCTTC | CASSLALGNSYNEQFF
- | TRBJ2-3 | TRBV7-2 | many | TGTGCCAGCACCTCCGGGGCAGGGCCAGATACGCAGTATTTT | CASTSGAGPDTQYF
TRBD2 | TRBJ2-5 | TRBV7-2 | - | TGTGCCAGCAGCTTAGCCTCCAGACTAGCGGGGGTTGGGGAGACCCAGTACTTC | CASSLASRLAGVGETQYF
TRBD2 | TRBJ2-7 | TRBV20-1 | many | TGCAGTGCTAGCGCGGGAGACCGTCTATTTTTTGACGAGCAGTACTTC | CSASAGDRLFFDEQYF
- | TRBJ2-7 | TRBV20-1 | - | TGCAGTGCTACGAGATCCTACGAGCAGTACTTC | CSATRSYEQYF
TRBD1 | TRBJ2-6 | TRBV20-1 | - | TGCAGTGCTAGACAGGGGGCCTACTCTGGGGCCAACGTCCTGACTTTC | CSARQGAYSGANVLTF
- | TRBJ2-5 | TRBV7-9 | - | TGTGCCAGCAGCTTAGTACGACAAGAGACCCAGTACTTC | CASSLVRQETQYF
- | TRBJ2-1 | TRBV6-5 | many | TGTGCCAGCAGTTTCTTGGGACGATCACACAATGAGCAGTTCTTC | CASSFLGRSHNEQFF
- | TRBJ2-1 | TRBV2 | - | TGTGCCAGCAGTGAGTTTGGTAGCTCCTACAATGAGGAGTTCTTC | CASSEFGSSYNEEFF
- | TRBJ2-1 | TRBV27 | many | TGTGCCAGCAGCAAGAGGGCCTCCTACAATGAGCAGTTCTTC | CASSKRASYNEQFF
TRBD1 | TRBJ2-5 | TRBV20-1 | many | TGCAGTGCTAGACCGTCGAACAGGGGGTTGGAGACCCAGTACTTC | CSARPSNRGLETQYF
TRBD2 | TRBJ2-1 | TRBV2 | many | TGTGCCAGCAGCCGGACTAGCGGGAGCTACAATGAGCAGTTCTTC | CASSRTSGSYNEQFF
TRBD1 | TRBJ2-7 | TRBV18 | - | TGTGCCAGCTCACCATTAGGACAGGGGGCGTACGAGCAGTACTTC | CASSPLGQGAYEQYF
- | TRBJ1-2 | TRBV20-1 | - | TGCAGTGCTAGAGATGGGCGGGAAGGTGACTATGGCTACACCTTC | CSARDGREGDYGYTF
- | TRBJ1-4 | TRBV29-1 | few | TGCAGCGGTATGACAGCCGATGAAAAACTGTTTTTT | CSGMTADEKLFF
- | TRBJ2-5 | TRBV29-1 | - | TGCAGCGCGCAGGGGCGGGGGACCCAGTACTTC | CSAQGRGTQYF
TRBD2 | TRBJ2-7 | TRBV7-9 | - | TGTGCCAGCAAGCGGCTAGCGGGGACTTACGAGCAGTACTTC | CASKRLAGTYEQYF